The TCR beta chain under discussion was sequenced for a study of metastatic and nonmetastatic thyroid tumors. Study overall: Both malignant and benign thyroid patients supplied peripheral blood and tumor or nodule tissue samples, across which the repertoires of these patients were then compared.

Study-level findings and limits: The reported finding was significantly higher TCR beta diversity in malignant thyroid tumors relative to benign nodules, in blood and tumor.

No treatment of any kind had been given to any patient before thyroid surgery. TCRdb re-called clones from the PCR reads using MiXCR. The repertoire includes about 46,000 clones, around a quarter of them detected once, and about 3.5% sits in the top ten. The CDR3 totals 14 residues. Germline lookup yields CDR1 MNHNS and CDR2 SASEGT. Trimming removed 2 bases at V and 8 bases at J, with 15 bases between. Regarding this clone: Antigen specificity is unknown.

The J gene is TRBJ1-2, the V gene TRBV6-1, with D unclear. The sample comprised blood. This TCR came from a male donor with papillary thyroid cancer or a benign thyroid nodule (not recorded which). Some clones in this sample may be carry-over from other donors' samples. CDR3 residues: CASSESVGGGGYTF. The DNA for the CDR3 is TGTGCCAGCAGTGAAAGTGTAGGAGGTGGGGGCTACACCTTC.